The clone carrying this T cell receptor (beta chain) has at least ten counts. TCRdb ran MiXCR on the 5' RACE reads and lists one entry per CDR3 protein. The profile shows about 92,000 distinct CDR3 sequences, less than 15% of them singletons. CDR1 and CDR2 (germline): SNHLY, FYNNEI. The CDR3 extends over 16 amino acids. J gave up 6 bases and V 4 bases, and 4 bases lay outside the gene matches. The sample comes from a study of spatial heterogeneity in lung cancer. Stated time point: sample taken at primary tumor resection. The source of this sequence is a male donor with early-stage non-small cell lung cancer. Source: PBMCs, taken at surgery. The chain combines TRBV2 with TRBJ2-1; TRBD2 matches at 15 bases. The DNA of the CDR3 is TGTGCCAGCAGTGCGGGACTAGCGGGAGGTCGCAATGAGCAGTTCTTC. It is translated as CASSAGLAGGRNEQFF.